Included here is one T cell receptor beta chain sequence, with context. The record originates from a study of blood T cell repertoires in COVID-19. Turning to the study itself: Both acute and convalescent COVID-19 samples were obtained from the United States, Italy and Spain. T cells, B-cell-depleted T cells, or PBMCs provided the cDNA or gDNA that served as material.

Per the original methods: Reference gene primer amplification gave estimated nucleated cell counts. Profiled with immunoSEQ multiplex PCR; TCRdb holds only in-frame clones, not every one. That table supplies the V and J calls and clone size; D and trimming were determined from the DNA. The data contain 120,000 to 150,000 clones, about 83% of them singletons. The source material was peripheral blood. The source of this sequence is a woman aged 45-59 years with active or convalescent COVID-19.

CDR3 nucleotide sequence: TGTGCCAGCTCACAAATGGGACAGGGAGATGAGCAGTACTTC. Translated: CASSQMGQGDEQYF. The chain combines TRBV18 with TRBJ2-7; TRBD1 matches at 9 bases. V dropped 4 bases and J dropped 7; count of bases not matched to a gene: 8. The germline V gene has CDR1 KGHSH and CDR2 LQKENI. CDR3 size: 14 residues. Filled out from reference TRBV18 and TRBJ2-7, the complete variable domain reads NAGVMQNPRHLVRRRGQEARLRCSPMKGHSHVYWYRQLPEEGLKFMVYLQKENIIDESGMPKERFSAEFPKEGPSILRIQQVVRGDSAAYFCASSQMGQGDEQYFGPGTRLTVT.